A selection of T cell receptor beta chains follows, all from one sample in a study of T cells in Graves' hyperthyroidism and ophthalmopathy. From the multiplex PCR reads, TCRdb called clonotypes with MiXCR, one entry per CDR3 protein. Of fewer than 600,000 distinct CDR3 sequences in the sample, 14% were seen once. The specimen was blood. The receptor set was obtained from a woman aged 35 to 49 with Graves' hyperthyroidism. The CDR3 runs from the conserved cysteine through the conserved F or W. The D gene is left open where the match is weak. Clone size is shown for a subset of rows, as once, few, many or a class of expanded clone.

d_call cdr3_length j_call clone_size v_call cdr3_nt cdr3_aa
TRBD1 16 TRBJ1-4 NA TRBV27 TGTGCCAGCAGTTTATCTCCCCGGACAGGGAGGGAAAAACTGTTTTTT CASSLSPRTGREKLFF
TRBD2 14 TRBJ2-2 NA TRBV30 TGTGCCTGGGGCGGGAGAGTGAACACCGGGGAGCTGTTTTTT CAWGGRVNTGELFF
NA 14 TRBJ2-3 many TRBV18 TGTGCCAGCTCATTCGGAGGGCGAGTAGATACGCAGTATTTT CASSFGGRVDTQYF
TRBD1 17 TRBJ2-5 many TRBV27 TGTGCCAGCAGTACAACCATGACGGGACAGGGGTTACAGACCCAGTACTTC CASSTTMTGQGLQTQYF
TRBD1 14 TRBJ2-7 many TRBV28 TGTGCCAGCAGTACCGACAGGGGGCTCTACGAGCAGTACTTC CASSTDRGLYEQYF
NA 15 TRBJ2-1 few TRBV19 TGTGCCAGTAGCCCGGGTGGGACAATGAGGGGTGAGCAGTTCTTC CASSPGGTMRGEQFF
TRBD2 19 TRBJ2-3 NA TRBV5-1 TGCGCCAGCAGCATGGGACTAGCGGGAGGTACCGTTAGCACAGATACGCAGTATTTT CASSMGLAGGTVSTDTQYF
NA 16 TRBJ2-7 NA TRBV10-3 TGTGCCATCAGTGAGTCGAGGGGCGTAGGGACCTACGAGCAGTACTTC CAISESRGVGTYEQYF
NA 12 TRBJ1-2 NA TRBV11-1 TGTGCCAGCAGCTCTTCCGGTGGTGGCTACACCTTC CASSSSGGGYTF
TRBD1 15 TRBJ2-7 few TRBV7-8 TGTGCCAGCAGCTCTCCCGGCGGGACAGGGATCGTGCAGTACTTC CASSSPGGTGIVQYF
TRBD1 15 TRBJ2-2 few TRBV6-4 TGTGCCAGCCGGAAACAGGGGGAGCACACCGGGGAGCTGTTTTTT CASRKQGEHTGELFF
TRBD2 15 TRBJ2-1 NA TRBV2 TGTGCCAGCAGTGCACTAGCGGGAGAGGGGAATGAGCAGTTCTTC CASSALAGEGNEQFF
NA 16 TRBJ1-5 NA TRBV19 TGTGCCAGTAGACGCAACAGGGAATATAGCAATCAGCCCCAGCATTTT CASRRNREYSNQPQHF
NA 14 TRBJ2-1 many TRBV28 TGTGCCAGCAGTTTAACAGGGCATGGCAATGAGCAGTTCTTC CASSLTGHGNEQFF
NA 14 TRBJ2-3 many TRBV20-1 TGCAGTGCTAGACGGGAAGGGGGAACAGATACGCAGTATTTT CSARREGGTDTQYF
NA 15 TRBJ1-6 few TRBV7-3 TGTGCCAGCAGCTTAACGGCTGGGGTTGGTTCACCCCTCCACTTT CASSLTAGVGSPLHF
TRBD2 15 TRBJ2-3 many TRBV28 TGTGCCAGCAGTTTATGGGCGGGAGCGGAAGATACGCAGTATTTT CASSLWAGAEDTQYF
TRBD2 18 TRBJ2-7 NA TRBV20-1 TGCAGTGCAAGCACGGGACTAGCGGGAGGGAAGAGCTCCTACGAGCAGTACTTC CSASTGLAGGKSSYEQYF
TRBD2 17 TRBJ2-3 NA TRBV19 TGTGCCAGTAGCCCTTCTCTGCGGGAGGCAAGCACAGATACGCAGTATTTT CASSPSLREASTDTQYF
NA 15 TRBJ2-2 few TRBV7-9 TGTGCCAGCAGCCCCCTTAATACGAACACCGGGGAGCTGTTTTTT CASSPLNTNTGELFF
NA 13 TRBJ2-7 NA TRBV29-1 TGCAGCGTTGAACCACAGGGAAGCTACGAGCAGTACTTC CSVEPQGSYEQYF
TRBD2 15 TRBJ2-1 NA TRBV7-9 TGTGCCACCTCGGGGGGGGAGTCCTCCGGGCATGAGCAGTTCTTC CATSGGESSGHEQFF
TRBD2 16 TRBJ2-1 NA TRBV30 TGTGCCTGGAGTGAGGGAGCGGGAGGGTTGGGGAATGAGCAGTTCTTC CAWSEGAGGLGNEQFF
TRBD2 14 TRBJ2-5 many TRBV29-1 TGCAGCGTCCTTCCGGGACTAGCCCAAGAGACCCAGTACTTC CSVLPGLAQETQYF
NA 15 TRBJ1-4 many TRBV7-8 TGTGCCAGCAGCTTAGCGGGTAGACTCGATGAAAAACTGTTTTTT CASSLAGRLDEKLFF
TRBD1 14 TRBJ2-1 many TRBV28 TGTGCCAGCAGTTTAAGGGGGCGGGCGTATGAGCAGTTCTTC CASSLRGRAYEQFF
TRBD2 16 TRBJ2-2 many TRBV30 TGTGCCTGGAGATATCGTAAGCGGGAGAGTACCGGGGAGCTGTTTTTT CAWRYRKRESTGELFF
TRBD1 14 TRBJ2-7 large TRBV5-1 TGCGCCAGCAGCCCGACTGGACAGGCCTACGAGCAGTACTTC CASSPTGQAYEQYF
TRBD2 17 TRBJ2-2 many TRBV20-1 TGCAGTGCTAGACGACTCGGTGTAGCGGGGGACACCGGGGAGCTGTTTTTT CSARRLGVAGDTGELFF
TRBD1 14 TRBJ1-1 many TRBV2 TGTGCCAGCAGTCGGACAGGGTCGAACACTGAAGCTTTCTTT CASSRTGSNTEAFF
NA 15 TRBJ2-4 many TRBV6-1 TGTGCCAGCCTCGGGACTCTGCTGGCCAAAAACATTCAGTACTTC CASLGTLLAKNIQYF
NA 12 TRBJ1-4 NA TRBV2 TGTGCCCGCCGGGACCCTAATGAAAAACTGTTTTTT CARRDPNEKLFF
NA 15 TRBJ1-2 NA TRBV3-1 TGTGCCAGCAGCCAAGAGATGGGAGTACGGGGTGGCTACACCTTC CASSQEMGVRGGYTF
NA 15 TRBJ2-3 many TRBV27 TGTGCCAGCAGTCCCGTGGCGGGCGGCACAGATACGCAGTATTTT CASSPVAGGTDTQYF
NA 14 TRBJ2-3 many TRBV7-9 TGTGCCAGCAGCTTAGCACCCAAGTCCGATACGCAGTATTTT CASSLAPKSDTQYF
NA 13 TRBJ1-4 NA TRBV29-1 TGCAGCGTCGGGAGAGGAAGCGGTGAAAAACTGTTTTTT CSVGRGSGEKLFF